The source of this T cell receptor beta chain is a study of cytomegalovirus exposure and HLA in healthy donors. Study observations and caveats: A later analysis reportedly identified an Asian-associated ancestry cluster as carrying fewer N-insertions than the roughly 670-donor mean. Most TCRs appeared rarely, but some public TCRs recurred in many donors. A later analysis linked a missense variant in DCLRE1C to the trimming of TCR beta V and J genes.

Germline CDR1 is SGHTA and CDR2 is FQGTGA. Trimming at V came to 5 bases and at J to 5 bases, leaving 10 bases not matched to a gene. The CDR3 spans 17 residues. Vbeta (60) and Jbeta (13) primers were used in the PCR. Libraries were prepared by immunoSEQ multiplex PCR; TCRdb keeps only in-frame clonotypes and omits some of them. The sample includes over 150,000 clones, roughly 80% of them seen just once. In regard to this clone: Its antigen is currently unknown. The same CDR3 also results from other DNA sequences found in this sample.

V gene TRBV7-3 combines with J gene TRBJ2-5, with 14 positions matching TRBD2. The source is a man aged 45 to 65 in good health and CMV-seronegative. The source material was PBMCs. The CDR3 DNA sequence: TGTGCCAGCAGCCCCCGACTAGCGGGAGGGCCTTGGGAGACCCAGTACTTC. Protein: CASSPRLAGGPWETQYF. Full variable domain (remainder filled in from reference TRBV7-3 and TRBJ2-5): GAGVSQTPSNKVTEKGKYVELRCDPISGHTALYWYRQSLGQGPEFLIYFQGTGAADDSGLPNDRFFAVRPEGSVSTLKIQRTERGDSAVYLCASSPRLAGGPWETQYFGPGTRLLVL.